The present TCR beta chain was sequenced within a study of blood T cell repertoires in COVID-19. Study background: From T cells, B-cell-depleted T cells, or PBMCs came the material, which was cDNA or gDNA.

Germline V gene lookup returns CDR1 SGHTA and CDR2 FQGTGA. J lost 5 bases, V lost 4 bases, and 4 bases had no gene match. The CDR3 totals 14 residues. Profiling relied on immunoSEQ multiplex PCR, and the TCRdb table lists in-frame clones only, not all of them. The sample includes some 460,000 clones, roughly 90% of them seen just once. The sample comprised peripheral blood. This sequence originates from a woman aged 30 to 39 with acute or convalescent COVID-19. This chain links TRBV7-3 with TRBJ2-2, with 7 bases fitting TRBD1. This chain's CDR3 is CASSSPGGTGELFF. CDR3 bases: TGTGCCAGCAGCTCCCCAGGGGGTACCGGGGAGCTGTTTTTT.